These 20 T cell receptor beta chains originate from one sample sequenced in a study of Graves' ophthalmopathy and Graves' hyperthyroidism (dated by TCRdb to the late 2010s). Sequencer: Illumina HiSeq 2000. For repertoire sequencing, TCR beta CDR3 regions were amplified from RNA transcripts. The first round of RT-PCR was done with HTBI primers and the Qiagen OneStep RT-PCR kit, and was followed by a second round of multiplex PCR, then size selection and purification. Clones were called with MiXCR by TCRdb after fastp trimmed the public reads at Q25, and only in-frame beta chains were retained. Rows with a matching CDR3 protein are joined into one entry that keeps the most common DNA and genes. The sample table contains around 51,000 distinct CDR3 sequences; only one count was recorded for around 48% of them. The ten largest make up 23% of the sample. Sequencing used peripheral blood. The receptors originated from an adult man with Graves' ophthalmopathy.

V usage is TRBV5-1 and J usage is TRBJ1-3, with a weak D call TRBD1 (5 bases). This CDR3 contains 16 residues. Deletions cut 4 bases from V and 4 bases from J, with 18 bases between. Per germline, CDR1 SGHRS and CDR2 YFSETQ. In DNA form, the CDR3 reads TGCGCCAGCAGCGTAGCTACGAGGGGAGCCGGAAACACCATATATTTT. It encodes CASSVATRGAGNTIYF.

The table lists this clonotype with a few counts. This CDR3 reads CASGGWDRAGDEQFF. CDR3 sequence (DNA): TGTGCCAGTGGGGGATGGGACAGGGCTGGGGATGAGCAGTTCTTC. The rearrangement links TRBV19 to TRBJ2-1; the match to TRBD1 covers 9 bases. CDR3 length: 15 amino acids. The germline gives CDR1 LNHDA, CDR2 SQIVND (reference sequence). Trimming removed 8 bases from V and 8 bases from J; junction bases left unmatched: 13.

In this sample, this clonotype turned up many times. The CDR3 protein is CASSTLTGRSGANVLTF. CDR3 nucleotide sequence: TGTGCCAGCTCCACCTTGACAGGACGCTCTGGGGCCAACGTCCTGACTTTC. This sequence joins TRBV9 and TRBJ2-6, with D tentatively TRBD1 (6 bases). The CDR3 has 17 residues. Between the trimmed V and J ends, which lost 7 bases and 0 bases, there was a span of 17 bases. Germline V gene lookup returns CDR1 SGDLS and CDR2 YYNGEE.

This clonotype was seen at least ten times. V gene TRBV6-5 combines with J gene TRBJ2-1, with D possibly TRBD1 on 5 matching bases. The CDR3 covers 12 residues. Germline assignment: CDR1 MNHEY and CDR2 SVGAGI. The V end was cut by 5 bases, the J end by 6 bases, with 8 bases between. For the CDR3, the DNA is TGTGCCAGCAGTAACAGGCTCAATGAGCAGTTCTTC. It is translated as CASSNRLNEQFF.

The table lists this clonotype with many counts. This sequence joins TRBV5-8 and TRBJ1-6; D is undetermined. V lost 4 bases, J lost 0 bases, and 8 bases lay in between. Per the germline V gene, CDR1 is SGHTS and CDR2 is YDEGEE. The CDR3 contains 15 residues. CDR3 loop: CASSPRSSYNSPLHF. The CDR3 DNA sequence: TGTGCCAGCAGCCCACGGAGCTCCTATAATTCACCCCTCCACTTT.

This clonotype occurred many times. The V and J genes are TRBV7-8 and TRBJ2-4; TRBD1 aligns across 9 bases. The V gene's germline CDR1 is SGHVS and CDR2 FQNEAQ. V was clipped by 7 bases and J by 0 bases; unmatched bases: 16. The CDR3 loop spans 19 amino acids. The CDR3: CASMAGRTGASLAKNIQYF. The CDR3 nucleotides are TGTGCCAGCATGGCAGGTCGGACAGGGGCATCACTAGCCAAAAACATTCAGTACTTC.

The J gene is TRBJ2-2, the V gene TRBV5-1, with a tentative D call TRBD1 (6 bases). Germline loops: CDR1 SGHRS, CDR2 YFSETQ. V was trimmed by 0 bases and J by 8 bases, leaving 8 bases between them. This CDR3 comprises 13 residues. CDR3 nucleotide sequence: TGCGCCAGCAGCTTGGACCAGGGGGGGGAGCTGTTTTTT. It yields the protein CASSLDQGGELFF.

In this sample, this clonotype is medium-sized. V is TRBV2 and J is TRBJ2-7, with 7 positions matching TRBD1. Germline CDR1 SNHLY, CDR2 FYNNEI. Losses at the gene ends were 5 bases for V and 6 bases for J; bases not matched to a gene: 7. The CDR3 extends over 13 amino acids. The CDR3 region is CASSTDRESEQYF. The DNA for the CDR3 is TGTGCCAGCAGTACCGACAGGGAGAGCGAGCAGTACTTC.

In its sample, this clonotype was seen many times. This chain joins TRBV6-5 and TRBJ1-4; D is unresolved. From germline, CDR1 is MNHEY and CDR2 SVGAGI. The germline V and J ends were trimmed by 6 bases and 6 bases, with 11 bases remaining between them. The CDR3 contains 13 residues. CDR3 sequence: CASRNYPDEKLFF. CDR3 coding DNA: TGTGCCAGCAGGAACTATCCGGATGAAAAACTGTTTTTT.

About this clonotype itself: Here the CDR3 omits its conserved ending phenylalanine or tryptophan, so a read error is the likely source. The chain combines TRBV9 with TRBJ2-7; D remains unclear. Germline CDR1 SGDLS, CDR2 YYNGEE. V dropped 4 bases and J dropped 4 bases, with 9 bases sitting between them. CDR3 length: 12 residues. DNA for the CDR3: TGTGCCAGCAGCCCCTCAGAATACGAGCAGTACTCC. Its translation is CASSPSEYEQYS.

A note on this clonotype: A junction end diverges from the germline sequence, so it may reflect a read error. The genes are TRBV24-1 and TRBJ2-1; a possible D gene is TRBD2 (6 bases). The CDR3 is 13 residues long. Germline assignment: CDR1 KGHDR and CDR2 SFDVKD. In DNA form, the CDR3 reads TGTGTCACCGTCAGACTAGATATCAATGAGCAGTTCTTC. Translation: CVTVRLDINEQFF.

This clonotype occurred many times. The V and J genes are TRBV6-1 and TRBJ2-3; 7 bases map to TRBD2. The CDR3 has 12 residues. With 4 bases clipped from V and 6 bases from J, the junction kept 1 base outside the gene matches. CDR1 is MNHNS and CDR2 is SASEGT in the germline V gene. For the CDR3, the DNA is TGTGCCAGCAGTGTGGGGGGGGATACGCAGTATTTT. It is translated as CASSVGGDTQYF.

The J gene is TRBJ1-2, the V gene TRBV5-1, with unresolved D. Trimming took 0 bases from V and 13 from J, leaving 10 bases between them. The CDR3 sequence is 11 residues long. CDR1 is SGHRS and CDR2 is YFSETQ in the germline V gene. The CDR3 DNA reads TGCGCCAGCAGCTTGGAGTGGGGTTTCACCTTC. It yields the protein CASSLEWGFTF.

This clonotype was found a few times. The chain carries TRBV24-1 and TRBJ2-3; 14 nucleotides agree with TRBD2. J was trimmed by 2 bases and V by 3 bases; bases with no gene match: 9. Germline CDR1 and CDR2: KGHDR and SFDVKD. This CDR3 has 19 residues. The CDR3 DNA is TGTGCCACCAGTGATCCCGGACTAGCGGGAGGACAACTCACAGATACGCAGTATTTT. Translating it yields CATSDPGLAGGQLTDTQYF.

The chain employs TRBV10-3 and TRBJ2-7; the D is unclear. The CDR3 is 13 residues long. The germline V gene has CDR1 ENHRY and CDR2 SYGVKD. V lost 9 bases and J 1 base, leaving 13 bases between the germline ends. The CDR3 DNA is TGTGCCATTGCACCGGGCAGTTCCTACGAGCAGTACTTC. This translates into CAIAPGSSYEQYF.

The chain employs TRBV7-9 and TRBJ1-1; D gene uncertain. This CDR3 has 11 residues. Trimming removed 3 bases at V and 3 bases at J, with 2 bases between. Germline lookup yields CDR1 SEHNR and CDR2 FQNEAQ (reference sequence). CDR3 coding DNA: TGTGCCAGCAGCTTCGACACTGAAGCTTTCTTT. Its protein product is CASSFDTEAFF.

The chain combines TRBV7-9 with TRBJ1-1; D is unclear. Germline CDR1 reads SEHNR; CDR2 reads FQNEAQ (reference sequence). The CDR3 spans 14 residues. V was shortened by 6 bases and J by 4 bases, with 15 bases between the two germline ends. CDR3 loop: CASSPPREFTEAFF. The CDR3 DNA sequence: TGTGCCAGCAGTCCCCCGAGGGAGTTCACTGAAGCTTTCTTT.

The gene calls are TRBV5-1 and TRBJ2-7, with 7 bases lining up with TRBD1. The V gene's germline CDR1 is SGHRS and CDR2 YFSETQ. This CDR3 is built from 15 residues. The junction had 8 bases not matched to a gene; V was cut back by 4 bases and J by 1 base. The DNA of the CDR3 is TGCGCCAGCAGCCTACAGGGGAGTCCTTCCTACGAGCAGTACTTC. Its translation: CASSLQGSPSYEQYF.

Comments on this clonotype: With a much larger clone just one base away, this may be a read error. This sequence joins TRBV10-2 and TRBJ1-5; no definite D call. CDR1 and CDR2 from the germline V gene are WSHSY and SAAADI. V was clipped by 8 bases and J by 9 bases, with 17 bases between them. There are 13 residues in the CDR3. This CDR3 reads CASGEGWSRPQHF. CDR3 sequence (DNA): TGCGCCAGCGGGGAGGGCTGGAGTCGGCCCCAGCATTTT.

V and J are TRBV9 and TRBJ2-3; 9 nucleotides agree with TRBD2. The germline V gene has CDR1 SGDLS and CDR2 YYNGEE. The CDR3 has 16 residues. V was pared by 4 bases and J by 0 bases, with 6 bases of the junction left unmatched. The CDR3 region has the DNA TGTGCCAGCAGCCCTGGACTAGCGTCTAGCACAGATACGCAGTATTTT. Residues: CASSPGLASSTDTQYF.